The next 21 T cell receptor beta chains were all read from a single sample in a study of tumor and adjacent non-tumor tissue in lung cancer. This sample's RNA came from whole unsorted tissue. Three rounds of nested PCR, following a modified ARM-PCR protocol, produced the TCRbeta library. In TCRdb, the multiplex PCR reads were re-called with MiXCR into one record per CDR3 protein. The sample has some 93,000 distinct CDR3 sequences, about 72% seen once. Sample: lung tumor tissue. The receptors here all came from a man aged 55 to 69 with non-small cell lung cancer.

Comments on this clonotype: Germline and junction disagree at one end, which may indicate a read error. The rearrangement links TRBV5-6 to TRBJ1-6; D possibly corresponds to TRBD1 (5 bases). This CDR3 has 15 residues. Germline V gene data show CDR1 as SGHDT and CDR2 as YYEEEE. Here the CDR3 DNA reads TGTGCGAGCAGCTTGACGGGGGACCTTAATTCGCCCCTCCACTTT. Translation gives CASSLTGDLNSPLHF. Using reference TRBV5-6 and TRBJ1-6 for the parts outside the CDR3, the full variable domain is DAGVTQSPTHLIKTRGQQVTLRCSPKSGHDTVSWYQQALGQGPQFIFQYYEEEERQRGNFPDRFSGHQFPNYSSELNVNALLLGDSALYLCASSLTGDLNSPLHFGNGTRLTVT.

The chain recombines TRBV7-2 with TRBJ1-2, with TRBD1 as a possible D gene (6 bases). The CDR3 sequence is 14 residues long. With 3 bases removed from V and 4 bases from J, the gap between germline ends came to 12 bases. Germline lookup yields CDR1 SGHTA and CDR2 FQGNSA. CDR3 nucleotides: TGTGCCAGCAGCTTGCAGGACAGCTTCTATGGCTACACCTTC. It is translated as CASSLQDSFYGYTF.

Of note for this clonotype: The conserved phenylalanine or tryptophan normally closing the CDR3 is absent here, so this likely arose from a read error. V and J are TRBV4-1 and TRBJ2-7; D is ambiguous. Germline V CDR1 and CDR2: MGHRA, YSYEKL. The germline V and J ends were trimmed by 1 base and 7 bases, with 14 bases remaining between them. CDR3 length: 14 amino acids. This CDR3 reads CASSQVGQCYEQYS. CDR3 nucleotides: TGCGCCAGCAGCCAAGTCGGCCAGTGCTATGAGCAGTACTCC.

V gene TRBV12-3 or TRBV12-4 combines with J gene TRBJ2-3, with TRBD1 matching 8 bases. The V segment lost 5 bases and the J segment 0 bases; nucleotides outside the gene matches: 7. The CDR3 covers 16 residues. DNA for the CDR3: TGTGCCAGCAGTCTCAGTAACAGGGGGAGCACAGATACGCAGTATTTT. This translates into CASSLSNRGSTDTQYF.

This chain joins TRBV29-1 and TRBJ1-1; D not certain. CDR1 and CDR2 (germline): SQVTM, ANQGSEA. V lost 6 bases and J lost 6, with 14 bases in between. The CDR3 contains 12 residues. CDR3 amino acids: CSVLQWLAEAFF. For the CDR3, the DNA is TGCAGCGTACTACAGTGGTTGGCTGAAGCTTTCTTT.

There are many counts of this clonotype. The chain recombines TRBV29-1 with TRBJ1-2; D possibly corresponds to TRBD1 (5 bases). This CDR3 is built from 11 residues. Trimming left V 4 bases short and J 2 bases short, with 5 bases between. Germline CDR1 is SQVTM and CDR2 is ANQGSEA. CDR3 sequence: CSVGQNYGYTF. The CDR3 nucleotides are TGCAGCGTTGGACAGAACTATGGCTACACCTTC.

A word on this clonotype: A much larger clone is a single base away; this may be a read error. The genes are TRBV6-5 and TRBJ1-5; D possibly corresponds to TRBD1 (5 bases). With 5 bases removed from V and 5 bases from J, the gap between germline ends came to 16 bases. Germline CDR1 reads MNHEY; CDR2 reads SVGAGI. The CDR3 loop spans 15 amino acids. The CDR3 reads CASSPTGGAYQPQHF. The CDR3 DNA reads TGTGCCAGCAGTCCCACTGGGGGAGCTTATCAGCCCCAGCATTTT.

About this clonotype: An end of the junction does not agree with germline; a read error may underlie this. The chain links TRBV6-2 or TRBV6-3 to TRBJ2-1, with TRBD2 matching 12 bases. Germline assignment: CDR1 MNHEY and CDR2 SVGEGT. This CDR3 region has 14 residues. CDR3: CVGRLAGDLGEQFF. CDR3 DNA sequence: TGTGTCGGCCGACTAGCGGGGGACTTGGGAGAGCAATTCTTC.

For this clonotype: A read error may be the cause here, since a much bigger clone is one base away. V is TRBV7-9 and J is TRBJ1-5; D gene ambiguous. This CDR3 has 14 residues. Germline lookup yields CDR1 SEHNR and CDR2 FQNEAQ (reference sequence). Trimming left V 6 bases short and J 3 bases short, with 12 bases between. The CDR3 sequence is CASSSACDNQPQHF. CDR3 nucleotides: TGTGCCAGCAGTTCAGCCTGCGACAATCAGCCCCAGCATTTT.

The chain joins TRBV6-5 to TRBJ2-7, with no clear D. Per germline, CDR1 MNHEY and CDR2 SVGAGI. Trimming removed 0 bases from V and 1 base from J, with 10 bases in between. The CDR3 sequence is 15 residues long. CDR3 loop: CASSYSILGSYEQYF. Written as DNA, the CDR3 is TGTGCCAGCAGTTACTCGATCTTGGGTTCCTACGAGCAGTACTTC.

V gene TRBV12-3 or TRBV12-4 combines with J gene TRBJ2-1; perhaps TRBD1 as D (5 bases). The CDR3 contains 16 residues. The V end was cut by 4 bases, the J end by 3 bases, with 16 bases between. The CDR3: CASSSLGAVGYNEQFF. Written as DNA, the CDR3 is TGTGCCAGCAGTTCCCTAGGGGCAGTGGGCTACAATGAGCAGTTCTTC.

As concerns this clonotype: Germline and junction disagree at one end, which may indicate a read error. The J gene is TRBJ2-7, the V gene TRBV6-2 or TRBV6-3; D uncertain. This CDR3 contains 14 residues. Germline V gene lookup returns CDR1 MNHEY and CDR2 SVGEGT. This CDR3 is CASSYSLRIYEQYF. The CDR3 DNA reads TGTGCCAGCAGTTACTCGTTGAGAATCTACGAGCAATACTTC.

CDR3 DNA: TGTGCCAGCAGCTTGGACTTCATACTCACCTCTGAGCAGTTCTTC. Protein sequence: CASSLDFILTSEQFF. The chain uses TRBV11-2 and TRBJ2-1, with a possible D match to TRBD2 (5 bases). CDR1 is SGHAT and CDR2 is FQNNGV in the germline V gene. This CDR3 is built from 15 residues. V was cut by 3 bases and J by 9 bases, with 18 bases left in between.

Notes on this clonotype: At one end the junction does not follow the germline gene, possibly because of a read error. J is TRBJ2-1 and V is TRBV7-9; D remains unclear. Germline V gene lookup returns CDR1 SEHNR and CDR2 FQNEAQ (reference sequence). This CDR3 is 13 amino acids long. The CDR3 nucleotides read TGTGCCAGCAGCGACGGGTACTACAATGAGCAGCTCTTC. It codes for CASSDGYYNEQLF.

Regarding this clonotype: At one end the junction does not follow the germline gene, possibly because of a read error. The chain employs TRBV6-1 and TRBJ1-1; D is possibly TRBD1 (5 bases). This CDR3 region has 14 residues. From germline, CDR1 is MNHNS and CDR2 SASEGT. The DNA for the CDR3 is TGTACCAGCAGTGAAAGCCCAGGGAGCACTGAAGCTTTCTTT. Translated: CTSSESPGSTEAFF.

This clonotype was counted at least ten times. The CDR3 loop is CSVESRAGGSYNEQFF. The DNA of the CDR3 is TGCAGCGTTGAAAGCAGGGCCGGCGGAAGCTACAATGAGCAGTTCTTC. The chain couples TRBV29-1 to TRBJ2-1; TRBD1 might be the D (5 bases). Germline CDR1 reads SQVTM; CDR2 reads ANQGSEA. The V end lost 2 bases, the J end lost 3 bases, and 17 bases lay between the germline ends. The CDR3 totals 16 residues.

The V and J genes are TRBV19 and TRBJ1-1; 7 positions match TRBD1. The length of the CDR3 is 13 residues. Germline lookup yields CDR1 LNHDA and CDR2 SQIVND (reference sequence). J gave up 2 bases and V 11 bases, and 8 bases lay outside the gene matches. The CDR3 nucleotides read TGTGCCTGTAAAACAGGGGTTAACACTGAAGCTTTCTTT. It yields the protein CACKTGVNTEAFF.

Remarks on this clonotype: A read error may account for a junction end that differs from germline. The chain uses TRBV20-1 and TRBJ2-7; 9 bases fit TRBD2. Germline V gene data show CDR1 as DFQATT and CDR2 as SNEGSKA (reference sequence). The CDR3 spans 15 residues. The CDR3 spells CSVRDLPSGVYEQYF. CDR3 DNA: TGCAGTGTTAGAGATCTTCCTAGCGGGGTCTACGAGCAGTACTTC.

Remarks on this clonotype: The junction differs from germline at one of its ends, possibly a read error. The chain employs TRBV11-2 and TRBJ1-1; tentative D call: TRBD1 (6 bases). Germline loops: CDR1 SGHAT, CDR2 FQNNGV. The CDR3 length is 16 residues. The DNA for the CDR3 is TGTACCGGCAGCTCCCGGGACACGTTCCGGAACATTGAAGCTTTCTTT. It translates to CTGSSRDTFRNIEAFF.

Note on this clonotype: A read error is possible here, since a much larger clone lies one base away. The gene calls are TRBV6-2 or TRBV6-3 and TRBJ2-1, with D maybe TRBD2 (6 bases). Deletions cut 8 bases from V and 12 bases from J, with 17 bases between. The CDR3 is 12 amino acids. Germline V gene sequence: CDR1 MNHEY, CDR2 SVGEGT. CDR3 loop: CASSQGGYGQFF. Written as DNA, the CDR3 is TGTGCCAGCTCCCAGGGAGGTTATGGGCAGTTCTTC.

In regard to this clonotype: One junction end does not reproduce the germline sequence, and a read error may be involved. The V call is TRBV4-3, the J call TRBJ2-4, with unresolved D. This CDR3 comprises 16 residues. Germline V gene data show CDR1 as LGHNA and CDR2 as YSLEER. The CDR3 reads CASSQDASGIKNIQNF. In nucleotides, the CDR3 is TGCGCCAGCAGCCAAGACGCTAGTGGGATCAAAAACATTCAGAACTTC.